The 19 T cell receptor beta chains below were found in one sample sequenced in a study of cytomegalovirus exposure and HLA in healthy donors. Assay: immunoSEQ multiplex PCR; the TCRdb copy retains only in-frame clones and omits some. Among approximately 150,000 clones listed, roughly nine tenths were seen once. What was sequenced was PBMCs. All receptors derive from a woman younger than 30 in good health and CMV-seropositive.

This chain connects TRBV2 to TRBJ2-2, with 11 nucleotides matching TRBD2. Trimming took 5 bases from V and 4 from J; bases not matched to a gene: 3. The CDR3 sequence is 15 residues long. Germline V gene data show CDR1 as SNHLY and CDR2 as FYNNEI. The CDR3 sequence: CASSRTSGLTGELFF. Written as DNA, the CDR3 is TGTGCCAGCAGTAGGACTAGCGGGCTCACCGGGGAGCTGTTTTTT.

The CDR3 reads CASSSVHEQYF. CDR3 nucleotide sequence: TGTGCCAGCAGCTCCGTCCACGAGCAGTACTTC. The chain recombines TRBV7-9 with TRBJ2-7; D remains ambiguous. The germline V gene has CDR1 SEHNR and CDR2 FQNEAQ (reference sequence). V was cut by 4 bases and J by 5 bases, with 6 bases left in between. The CDR3 is 11 residues long.

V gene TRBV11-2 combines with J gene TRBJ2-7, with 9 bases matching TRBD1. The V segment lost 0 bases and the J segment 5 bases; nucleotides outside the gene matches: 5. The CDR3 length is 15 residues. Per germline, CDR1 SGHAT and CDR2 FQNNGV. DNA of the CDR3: TGTGCCAGCAGCTTAGATGGGACAGGGATCGACGAGCAGTACTTC. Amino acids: CASSLDGTGIDEQYF.

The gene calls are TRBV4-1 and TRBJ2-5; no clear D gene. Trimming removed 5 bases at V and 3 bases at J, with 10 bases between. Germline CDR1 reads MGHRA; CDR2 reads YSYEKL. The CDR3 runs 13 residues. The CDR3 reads CASSSFREETQYF. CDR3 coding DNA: TGCGCCAGCAGCTCCTTTCGGGAAGAGACCCAGTACTTC.

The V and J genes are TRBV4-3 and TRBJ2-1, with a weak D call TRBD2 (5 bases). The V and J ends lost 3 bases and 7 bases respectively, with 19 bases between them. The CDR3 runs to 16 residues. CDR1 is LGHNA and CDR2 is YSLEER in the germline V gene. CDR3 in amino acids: CASSHGFAGIKNEQFF. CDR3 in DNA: TGCGCCAGCAGCCACGGGTTCGCGGGTATTAAGAATGAGCAGTTCTTC.

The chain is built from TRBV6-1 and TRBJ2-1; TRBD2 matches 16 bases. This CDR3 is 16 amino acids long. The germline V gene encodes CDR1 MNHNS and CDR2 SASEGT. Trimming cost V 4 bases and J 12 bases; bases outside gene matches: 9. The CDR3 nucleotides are TGTGCCAGCAGTGTTGAAGGGGGACTAGCGGGAGGGCGGCAGTTCTTC. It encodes CASSVEGGLAGGRQFF.

CDR3 DNA: TGCAGCGCCGGGAAGACAGGAAACACCATATATTTT. Translating gives CSAGKTGNTIYF. The J gene is TRBJ1-3, the V gene TRBV29-1; D ambiguous. The ends were cut back, 7 bases at V and 4 bases at J, with 11 bases in the middle. Germline V gene sequence: CDR1 SQVTM, CDR2 ANQGSEA. The CDR3 extends over 12 amino acids.

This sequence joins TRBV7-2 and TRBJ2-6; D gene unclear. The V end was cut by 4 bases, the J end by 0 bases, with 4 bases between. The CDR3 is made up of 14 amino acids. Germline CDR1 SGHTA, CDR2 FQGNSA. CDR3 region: CASSSFSGANVLTF. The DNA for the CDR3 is TGTGCCAGCAGCTCCTTCTCTGGGGCCAACGTCCTGACTTTC.

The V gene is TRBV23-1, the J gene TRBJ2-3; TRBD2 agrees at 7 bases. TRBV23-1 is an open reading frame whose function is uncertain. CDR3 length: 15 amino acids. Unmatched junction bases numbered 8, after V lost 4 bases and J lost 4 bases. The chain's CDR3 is CASSLLAGRADTQYF. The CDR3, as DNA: TGCGCCAGCAGTCTGTTGGCGGGGAGGGCAGATACGCAGTATTTT.

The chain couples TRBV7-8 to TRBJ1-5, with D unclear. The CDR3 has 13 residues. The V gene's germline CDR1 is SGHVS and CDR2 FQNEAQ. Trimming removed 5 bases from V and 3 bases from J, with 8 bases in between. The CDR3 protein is CASSAGVNQPQHF. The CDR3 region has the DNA TGTGCCAGCAGCGCAGGCGTCAATCAGCCCCAGCATTTT.

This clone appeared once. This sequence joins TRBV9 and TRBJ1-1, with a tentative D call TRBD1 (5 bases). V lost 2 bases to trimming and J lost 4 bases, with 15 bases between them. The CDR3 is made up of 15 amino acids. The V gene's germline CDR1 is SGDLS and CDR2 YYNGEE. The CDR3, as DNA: TGTGCCAGCAGCGTCGACCCTACAGGAACCACTGAAGCTTTCTTT. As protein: CASSVDPTGTTEAFF.

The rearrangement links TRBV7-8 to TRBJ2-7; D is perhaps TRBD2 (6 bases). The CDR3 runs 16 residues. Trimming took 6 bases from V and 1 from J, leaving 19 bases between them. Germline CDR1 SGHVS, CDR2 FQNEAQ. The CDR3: CASRGTRGASSYEQYF. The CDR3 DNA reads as TGTGCCAGCAGAGGTACCCGCGGGGCCTCTTCCTACGAGCAGTACTTC.

The CDR3 sequence is CASSLRGSGETQYF. In DNA form, the CDR3 reads TGTGCCAGCAGTTTGAGGGGGTCGGGGGAGACCCAGTACTTC. The chain recombines TRBV27 with TRBJ2-5; tentatively, D is TRBD1 (6 bases). V was pared by 3 bases and J by 5 bases, with 13 bases between. CDR1 and CDR2 (germline): MNHEY, SMNVEV (reference sequence). The CDR3 totals 14 residues.

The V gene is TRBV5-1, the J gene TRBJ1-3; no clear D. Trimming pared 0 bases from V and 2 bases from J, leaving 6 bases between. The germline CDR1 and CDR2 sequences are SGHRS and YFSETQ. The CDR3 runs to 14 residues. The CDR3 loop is CASSLEAAGNTIYF. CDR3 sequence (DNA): TGCGCCAGCAGCTTGGAGGCGGCTGGAAACACCATATATTTT.

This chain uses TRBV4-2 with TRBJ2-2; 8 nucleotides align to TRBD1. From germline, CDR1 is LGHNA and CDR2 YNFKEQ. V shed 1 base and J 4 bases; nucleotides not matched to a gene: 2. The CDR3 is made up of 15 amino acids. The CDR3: CASSQGTGPTGELFF. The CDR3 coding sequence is TGTGCCAGCAGCCAAGGGACAGGGCCCACCGGGGAGCTGTTTTTT.

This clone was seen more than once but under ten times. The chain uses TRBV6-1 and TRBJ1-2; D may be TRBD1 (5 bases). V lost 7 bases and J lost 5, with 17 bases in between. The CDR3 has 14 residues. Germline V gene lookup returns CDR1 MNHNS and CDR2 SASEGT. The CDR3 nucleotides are TGTGCCAGCATTGGGGCCTCGGGCTATTATGGCTACACCTTC. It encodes CASIGASGYYGYTF.

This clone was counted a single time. The CDR3 coding sequence is TGTGCCAGCAGCCAAGTTGCAGAACCGCCCTACGAGCAGTACTTC. Encoded protein: CASSQVAEPPYEQYF. The chain combines TRBV7-9 with TRBJ2-7; D not certain. There are 15 residues in the CDR3. The germline V gene encodes CDR1 SEHNR and CDR2 FQNEAQ (reference sequence). V gave up 5 bases and J gave up 2 bases, with 16 bases separating them.

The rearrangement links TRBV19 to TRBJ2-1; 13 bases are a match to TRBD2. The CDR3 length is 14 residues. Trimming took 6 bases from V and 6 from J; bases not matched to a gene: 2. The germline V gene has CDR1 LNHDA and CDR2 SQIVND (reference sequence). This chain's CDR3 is CASRLAGGFNEQFF. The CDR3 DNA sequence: TGTGCCAGTAGACTAGCGGGAGGGTTCAATGAGCAGTTCTTC.

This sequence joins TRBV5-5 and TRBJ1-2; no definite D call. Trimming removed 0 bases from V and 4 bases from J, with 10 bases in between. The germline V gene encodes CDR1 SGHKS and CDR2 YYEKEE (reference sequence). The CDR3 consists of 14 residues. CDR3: CASSLGGPPYGYTF. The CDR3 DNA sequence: TGTGCCAGCAGCTTGGGAGGGCCTCCCTATGGCTACACCTTC.